The 20 T cell receptor beta chains given below trace back to one sample, sequenced in a study of CD8 T cells in ankylosing spondylitis. Study conclusions and caveats: Among TCR beta sequences, a motif of roughly 8 highly homologous variants appeared characteristic of ankylosing spondylitis blood.

No cognate antigen is known for these TCRs. TCRdb independently ran MiXCR on the 5' RACE reads; one entry per CDR3 protein. The top ten hold roughly 43% of the sample, which has hundreds of thousands of distinct CDR3 sequences, approximately 16% seen once. Sequencing was performed on blood, either unsorted or a sorted T cell fraction (not recorded which). The receptors were gathered from a male donor with ankylosing spondylitis.

Many counts were recorded for this clonotype. This chain joins TRBV20-1 and TRBJ1-6; D perhaps matches TRBD1 (5 bases). The CDR3 length is 16 residues. The ends were cut back, 6 bases at V and 0 bases at J, with 15 bases in the middle. The germline V gene has CDR1 DFQATT and CDR2 SNEGSKA (reference sequence). CDR3 nucleotides: TGCAGTGCCAGGGACCGCCAGAGCTCCTATAATTCACCCCTCCACTTT. It is translated as CSARDRQSSYNSPLHF.

This rearrangement joins TRBV5-6 to TRBJ2-2; 10 nucleotides match TRBD1. CDR1 and CDR2 from the germline V gene are SGHDT and YYEEEE. V shed 3 bases and J 4 bases; nucleotides not matched to a gene: 9. The CDR3 is made up of 17 amino acids. CDR3 in amino acids: CASSSDRGSAPTGELFF. The CDR3 region has the DNA TGTGCCAGCAGCTCGGACAGGGGGAGTGCCCCCACCGGGGAGCTGTTTTTT.

This clonotype was observed many times. The V and J genes are TRBV29-1 and TRBJ2-5; TRBD1 agrees at 7 bases. This CDR3 region has 12 residues. The germline gives CDR1 SQVTM, CDR2 ANQGSEA. V lost 6 bases, J lost 3 bases, and 4 bases stayed unmatched. In DNA form, the CDR3 reads TGCAGCGTAGCCGGGACAGAAGAGACCCAGTACTTC. It codes for CSVAGTEETQYF.

This clonotype has a handful of counts. J is TRBJ2-7 and V is TRBV14; 9 bases match TRBD1. J lost 0 bases, V lost 2 bases, and 2 bases had no gene match. The V gene's germline CDR1 is SGHDN and CDR2 FVKESK. The CDR3 has 15 residues. The CDR3 DNA sequence: TGTGCCAGCAGCCAAATGACAGGGGGCTCCTACGAGCAGTACTTC. This sequence encodes CASSQMTGGSYEQYF.

V gene TRBV12-3 or TRBV12-4 combines with J gene TRBJ2-7; 8 nucleotides line up with TRBD1. The length of the CDR3 is 12 residues. The V segment lost 8 bases and the J segment 5 bases; nucleotides outside the gene matches: 5. Written as DNA, the CDR3 is TGTGCCAGCGGACAGGGATTGAACGAGCAGTACTTC. It is translated as CASGQGLNEQYF.

About this clonotype: This may be a read error, as it is one base from a much larger clone. This chain joins TRBV10-3 and TRBJ2-7; 7 bases map to TRBD1. CDR3 length: 14 residues. Germline CDR1 reads ENHRY; CDR2 reads SYGVKD. J gave up 3 bases and V 3 bases, and 5 bases lay outside the gene matches. The CDR3 is CAISEPGQSYEQYF. CDR3 sequence (DNA): TGTGCCATCAGTGAACCGGGACAGAGCTACGAGCAGTACTTC.

The sample holds a few counts of this clonotype. The chain uses TRBV7-9 and TRBJ2-1; D might be TRBD2 (6 bases). CDR1 SEHNR and CDR2 FQNEAQ come from the germline V gene (reference sequence). The ends were cut back, 4 bases at V and 2 bases at J, with 15 bases in the middle. This CDR3 spans 16 amino acids. The CDR3 reads CASSSSMSGAYNEQFF. Written as DNA, the CDR3 is TGTGCCAGCAGCTCCTCCATGTCGGGGGCCTACAATGAGCAGTTCTTC.

This clonotype turned up a few times. The chain carries TRBV12-3 or TRBV12-4 and TRBJ2-1; 10 nucleotides match TRBD2. V shed 6 bases, J shed 6 bases, and the junction held 5 bases outside the gene matches. The CDR3 extends over 14 amino acids. CDR3 coding DNA: TGTGCCAGCAGAAAGCGGGAGGGCCGCAATGAGCAGTTCTTC. Protein sequence: CASRKREGRNEQFF.

This clonotype was counted at least ten times. J is TRBJ1-2 and V is TRBV29-1; 11 bases are a match to TRBD1. The CDR3 runs to 14 residues. Looked up from germline, CDR1 is SQVTM and CDR2 is ANQGSEA. The junction had 2 bases not matched to a gene; V was cut back by 2 bases and J by 3 bases. CDR3 loop: CSVEWDRGYYGYTF. CDR3 nucleotide sequence: TGCAGCGTTGAATGGGACAGGGGGTACTATGGCTACACCTTC.

This clonotype was detected a few times. The chain carries TRBV5-1 and TRBJ2-7; 7 bases are a match to TRBD1. Per germline, CDR1 SGHRS and CDR2 YFSETQ. V shed 2 bases and J 5 bases; nucleotides not matched to a gene: 10. The CDR3 has 15 amino acids. The CDR3 DNA reads TGCGCCAGCAGCTTCATAGGACAGGAGTATGACGAGCAGTACTTC. Translated: CASSFIGQEYDEQYF. The entire variable domain, with the rest obtained from reference TRBV5-1 and TRBJ2-7, is as follows: KAGVTQTPRYLIKTRGQQVTLSCSPISGHRSVSWYQQTPGQGLQFLFEYFSETQRNKGNFPGRFSGRQFSNSRSEMNVSTLELGDSALYLCASSFIGQEYDEQYFGPGTRLTVT.

This clonotype was picked up a small number of times. The chain uses TRBV4-3 and TRBJ2-7; the D call may be TRBD1 or TRBD2 (6 bases each). This CDR3 region has 18 residues. Trimming left V 0 bases short and J 3 bases short, with 21 bases between. Germline loops: CDR1 LGHNA, CDR2 YSLEER. In DNA, the CDR3 is TGCGCCAGCAGCCAAGATCGGGGGACACCAGAATTGAGCTACGAGCAGTACTTC. Protein product: CASSQDRGTPELSYEQYF.

The CDR3: CASSLGGGGRPQHF. CDR3 DNA sequence: TGTGCCAGCAGCTTAGGTGGGGGGGGGCGGCCCCAGCATTTT. The genes are TRBV7-6 and TRBJ1-5; tentatively, D is TRBD1 (6 bases). V was pared by 1 base and J by 9 bases, with 13 bases between. Germline V gives CDR1 SGHVS, CDR2 FNYEAQ. The CDR3 contains 14 residues.

CDR3 DNA: TGTGCCAGCAGGCAACTGGCTGGCTGGGACGAGCAGTACTTC. This sequence encodes CASRQLAGWDEQYF. The V call is TRBV7-6, the J call TRBJ2-7, with unresolved D. The CDR3 is 14 residues long. CDR1 is SGHVS, CDR2 FNYEAQ, per germline. Trimming shortened V by 6 bases and J by 5 bases, and 17 bases separated the two germline ends.

There are many counts of this clonotype. The genes are TRBV4-1 and TRBJ2-2; 13 nucleotides match TRBD2. The J segment lost 0 bases and the V segment lost 5 bases, leaving 15 bases of the junction unmatched. CDR3 length: 21 residues. The germline V gene has CDR1 MGHRA and CDR2 YSYEKL. The CDR3: CASSSYPKTSGGLANTGELFF. CDR3 nucleotide sequence: TGCGCCAGCAGCTCTTACCCCAAGACTAGCGGGGGGCTCGCGAACACCGGGGAGCTGTTTTTT.

The J gene is TRBJ2-6, the V gene TRBV4-3; TRBD1 aligns across 12 bases. The CDR3 has 20 residues. The junction had 8 bases not matched to a gene; V was cut back by 0 bases and J by 2 bases. Germline V lookup: CDR1 LGHNA, CDR2 YSLEER. CDR3 loop: CASSQEVIGTGGPGANVLTF. The CDR3 nucleotides read TGCGCCAGCAGCCAAGAGGTGATCGGGACAGGGGGCCCTGGGGCCAACGTCCTGACTTTC.

This clonotype was observed a few times. CDR3 amino acids: CASSLYSGATDTQYF. Written as DNA, the CDR3 is TGTGCCAGCAGTTTATATAGCGGGGCAACAGATACGCAGTATTTT. This chain joins TRBV27 and TRBJ2-3; 8 positions agree with TRBD2. The CDR3 sequence is 15 residues long. CDR1 MNHEY and CDR2 SMNVEV come from the germline V gene (reference sequence). With 1 base clipped from V and 3 bases from J, the junction kept 3 bases outside the gene matches.

The V call is TRBV29-1, the J call TRBJ1-1; weak D call: TRBD1 (6 bases). The CDR3 covers 14 residues. Per germline, CDR1 SQVTM and CDR2 ANQGSEA. Trimming took off 4 bases at V and 4 bases at J, with 16 bases between the two ends. The CDR3 DNA reads as TGCAGCGTTGGGGGGGGAACAGGGTTCACTGAAGCTTTCTTT. It encodes CSVGGGTGFTEAFF.

This clonotype was counted only a few times. The V and J genes are TRBV5-1 and TRBJ2-7, with 10 nucleotides matching TRBD2. V lost 0 bases, J lost 3 bases, and 3 bases stayed unmatched. The CDR3 covers 15 residues. From germline, CDR1 is SGHRS and CDR2 YFSETQ. CDR3 in amino acids: CASSLEVAGGYEQYF. The CDR3 DNA is TGCGCCAGCAGCTTGGAGGTAGCGGGGGGCTACGAGCAGTACTTC.

This clonotype appeared once. The conserved closing phenylalanine or tryptophan is absent in this CDR3, likely reflecting a read error. This chain connects TRBV3-1 to TRBJ2-5, with D unresolved. The DNA matches TRBJ2-1 better at its end, which makes the J call doubtful. This CDR3 is 16 amino acids long. CDR1 is LGHDT and CDR2 is YNNKEL in the germline V gene (reference sequence). The DNA for the CDR3 is TGTGCCTGGCCCGAAGTACTGGGTCTCTCCGGATCCGGCCAGTTCTTG. It translates to CAWPEVLGLSGSGQFL.

This chain connects TRBV12-3 or TRBV12-4 to TRBJ2-7; no clear D gene. The V end was cut by 4 bases, the J end by 4 bases, with 14 bases between. The CDR3 consists of 14 residues. The CDR3 sequence: CASSSDLQTYEQYF. The CDR3 DNA follows: TGTGCCAGCAGTTCCGACCTCCAAACTTACGAGCAGTACTTC.